This TCR beta chain is drawn from a study of blood T cell repertoires in COVID-19. Background on the study: Samples of COVID-19 (acute and convalescent) were obtained from the United States, Italy and Spain. T cells, B-cell-depleted T cells, or PBMCs provided the cDNA or gDNA that served as material.

In the original processing: Estimated nucleated cell counts came from reference gene primer amplification. Sequenced by immunoSEQ multiplex PCR; TCRdb stores in-frame clones only, minus some. That table supplies the V and J calls and clone size; D and trimming were determined from the DNA. The sample lists 150,000 to 200,000 clones, more than 85% occurring once. Sequenced: PBMCs or T cells enriched from blood (not recorded which). The clonotype was recovered from a woman aged 35 to 49 in a cohort exposed to, infected with or recovered from COVID-19 (not recorded which).

The CDR3 DNA reads TGCGCCAGCAGCTTGTTTGGGTTGGTAGCCGATGAGCAGTTCTTC. It translates to CASSLFGLVADEQFF. The chain is built from TRBV5-1 and TRBJ2-1; D not certain. CDR1 SGHRS and CDR2 YFSETQ come from the germline V gene. V lost 1 base and J 8 bases, leaving 16 bases between the germline ends. This CDR3 spans 15 amino acids.